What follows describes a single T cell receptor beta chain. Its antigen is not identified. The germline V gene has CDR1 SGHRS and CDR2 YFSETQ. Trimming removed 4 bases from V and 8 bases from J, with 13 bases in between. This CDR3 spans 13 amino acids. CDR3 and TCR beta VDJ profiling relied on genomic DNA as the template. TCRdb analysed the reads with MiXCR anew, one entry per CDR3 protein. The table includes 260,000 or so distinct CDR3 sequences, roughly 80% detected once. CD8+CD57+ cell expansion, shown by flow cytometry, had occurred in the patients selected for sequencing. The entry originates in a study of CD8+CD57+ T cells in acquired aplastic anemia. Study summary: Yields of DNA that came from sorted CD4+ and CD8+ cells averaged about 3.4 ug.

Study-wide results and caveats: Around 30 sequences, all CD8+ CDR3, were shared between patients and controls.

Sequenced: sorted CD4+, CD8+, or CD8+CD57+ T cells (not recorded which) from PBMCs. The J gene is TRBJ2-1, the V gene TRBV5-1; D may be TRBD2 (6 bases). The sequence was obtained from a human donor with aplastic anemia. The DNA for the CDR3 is TGCGCCAGCAGCGAGGGCGGGATGCATGAGCAGTTCTTC. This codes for CASSEGGMHEQFF.